The 3 T cell receptor beta chains below come from one sample, sequenced in a study of blood T cell repertoires in COVID-19. Profiling relied on immunoSEQ multiplex PCR, and the TCRdb table lists in-frame clones only, not all of them. Seen here are a few hundred thousand clones, roughly 90% observed once, and the top ten hold around 6.6%. Sample: peripheral blood. Receptors originate from a man between 18 and 29 years old who had recovered from COVID-19.

J is TRBJ2-2 and V is TRBV6-5; 8 bases line up with TRBD1. The CDR3 is 15 amino acids. Germline V gene sequence: CDR1 MNHEY, CDR2 SVGAGI. J lost 6 bases, V lost 5 bases, and 8 bases had no gene match. The CDR3 nucleotides are TGTGCCAGCAGTACCACGGACAGGGTTTCCGGGGAGCTGTTTTTT. As protein: CASSTTDRVSGELFF.

V gene TRBV19 combines with J gene TRBJ2-1; tentative D call: TRBD2 (6 bases). Between the trimmed V and J ends, which lost 9 bases and 0 bases, there was a span of 12 bases. The CDR3 totals 14 residues. Germline V lookup: CDR1 LNHDA, CDR2 SQIVND (reference sequence). As DNA, the CDR3 is TGTGCCAGCGGGGGAGAGAGCTCCTACAATGAGCAGTTCTTC. It translates to CASGGESSYNEQFF.

The rearrangement links TRBV5-1 to TRBJ1-1; 7 bases align to TRBD1. Unmatched junction bases numbered 8, after V lost 3 bases and J lost 3 bases. CDR3 length: 15 amino acids. Germline loops: CDR1 SGHRS, CDR2 YFSETQ. The CDR3 region is CASSYRTGVDTEAFF. The CDR3 DNA is TGCGCCAGCAGCTACCGGACAGGAGTGGACACTGAAGCTTTCTTT.